The 21 T cell receptor beta chains in this list originate from one sample, sequenced in a study of read filtering for tumor transcriptome and immune sequencing (TCRdb year 2020). This sample was sequenced with an Illumina HiSeq 4000. The Immunoverse kit was used to build TCR libraries from 400 to 500 ng RNA, with molecular barcoded adaptors covering alpha/delta and beta/gamma chains. TCRdb trimmed public reads at Q25 via fastp, called clones via MiXCR and kept in-frame beta chains. Rows merge per CDR3 protein into single entries with the most common DNA and genes. The sample includes approximately 61,000 distinct CDR3 sequences, with roughly 19% observed a single time. The top ten constitute 11% to 15% of the sample. The sequencing input was a population of CD138-negative cells sorted from bone marrow. The sample's cell subset or site label, decoded: bone marrow mononuclear cells depleted of CD138+ plasma/myeloma cells by negative magnetic selection. The receptors come from a donor aged 40 or older with multiple myeloma.

This clonotype was found many times. The chain is built from TRBV7-2 and TRBJ2-7; D call uncertain. This CDR3 contains 13 residues. V lost 6 bases and J lost 0, with 9 bases in between. Germline CDR1 and CDR2: SGHTA and FQGNSA. The CDR3 coding sequence is TGTGCCAGCAGAAGGGCAAGCTCCTACGAGCAGTACTTC. This translates into CASRRASSYEQYF.

This clonotype appeared many times. This chain uses TRBV6-2 or TRBV6-3 with TRBJ2-1; D call uncertain. Germline CDR1 and CDR2: MNHEY and SVGEGT. This CDR3 region has 15 residues. The V and J ends lost 4 bases and 0 bases respectively, with 10 bases between them. The CDR3 DNA sequence: TGTGCCAGCAGTTTTCGAAGAAGCTCCTACAATGAGCAGTTCTTC. This sequence encodes CASSFRRSSYNEQFF.

V and J are TRBV20-1 and TRBJ1-4; tentative D call: TRBD1 (5 bases). The CDR3 covers 13 residues. Per germline, CDR1 DFQATT and CDR2 SNEGSKA (reference sequence). Trimming removed 6 bases at V and 8 bases at J, with 16 bases between. CDR3 coding DNA: TGCAGTGCCCGGACATCCCGGGAAGAAAAACTGTTTTTT. It yields the protein CSARTSREEKLFF.

There are many counts of this clonotype. Here the CDR3 reads CASAGGVGNTEAFF. The CDR3 region has the DNA TGTGCCAGCGCAGGGGGCGTGGGGAACACTGAAGCTTTCTTT. The chain links TRBV18 to TRBJ1-1; TRBD1 aligns across 8 bases. V gave up 8 bases and J gave up 1 base; unmatched junction bases: 6. Germline CDR1 is KGHSH and CDR2 is LQKENI. This CDR3 is built from 14 residues.

Details on this clonotype: The junction does not match germline at one end; this may be a read error. The V call is TRBV29-1, the J call TRBJ2-1; D uncertain. The CDR3 contains 11 residues. The germline gives CDR1 SQVTM, CDR2 ANQGSEA. CDR3 protein: CGVEDYMEQLF. CDR3 coding DNA: TGCGGCGTTGAAGATTACATGGAGCAGCTCTTC.

This clonotype came up many times. This sequence joins TRBV14 and TRBJ1-6; D gene unclear. V dropped 1 base and J dropped 8 bases, with 15 bases sitting between them. Germline loops: CDR1 SGHDN, CDR2 FVKESK. The CDR3 has 16 residues. CDR3: CASSQVRSIRDSPLHF. The DNA for the CDR3 is TGTGCCAGCAGCCAAGTTCGATCTATAAGGGATTCACCCCTCCACTTT. Full variable domain (remainder filled in from reference TRBV14 and TRBJ1-6): EAGVTQFPSHSVIEKGQTVTLRCDPISGHDNLYWYRRVMGKEIKFLLHFVKESKQDESGMPNNRFLAERTGGTYSTLKVQPAELEDSGVYFCASSQVRSIRDSPLHFGNGTRLTVT.

The V gene is TRBV5-1, the J gene TRBJ2-2, with TRBD1 matching over 8 bases. CDR3 length equals 15 residues. Germline CDR1 SGHRS, CDR2 YFSETQ. The junction had 9 bases not matched to a gene; V was cut back by 7 bases and J by 4 bases. This CDR3 is CASGSGTGRTGELFF. CDR3 in DNA: TGCGCCAGCGGCTCCGGGACAGGCCGCACCGGGGAGCTGTTTTTT.

This clonotype showed up just once. With a much larger clone just one base away, this may be a read error. This CDR3 is CSVSLGSSNQPQHF. As DNA, the CDR3 is TGCAGCGTTTCACTCGGGAGTAGCAATCAGCCCCAGCATTTT. This rearrangement joins TRBV29-1 to TRBJ1-5; no definite D call. CDR1 and CDR2 from the germline V gene are SQVTM and ANQGSEA. Trimming took 5 bases from V and 0 from J, leaving 11 bases between them. The length of the CDR3 is 14 residues. Complete variable domain (other parts from reference TRBV29-1 and TRBJ1-5): SAVISQKPSRDICQRGTSLTIQCQVDSQVTMMFWYRQQPGQSLTLIATANQGSEATYESGFVIDKFPISRPNLTFSTLTVSNMSPEDSSIYLCSVSLGSSNQPQHFGDGTRLSIL.

This clonotype was counted many times. V and J are TRBV18 and TRBJ2-1; D perhaps matches TRBD1 (5 bases). This CDR3 contains 16 residues. The germline V gene encodes CDR1 KGHSH and CDR2 LQKENI. Trimming removed 6 bases at V and 1 base at J, with 16 bases between. CDR3 protein: CASSPGFRQSYNEQFF. For the CDR3, the DNA is TGTGCCAGCTCTCCCGGGTTTCGACAGTCCTACAATGAGCAGTTCTTC.

A few counts support this clonotype. A much larger clone lies one base from this, so it may be a read error. The V gene is TRBV7-3, the J gene TRBJ2-7; tentatively, D is TRBD1 or TRBD2 (5 bases each). Germline V gene lookup returns CDR1 SGHTA and CDR2 FQGTGA. The length of the CDR3 is 14 residues. The CDR3 sequence is CAGSGAGLEDEQYF. In nucleotides, the CDR3 is TGTGCCGGCAGTGGGGCAGGGTTGGAGGACGAGCAGTACTTC.

The chain has TRBV21-1 and TRBJ1-2. TRBV21-1 is assigned pseudogene status. The CDR3 spans 17 residues. As DNA, the CDR3 is TGTGCCAGCAGCAACCCAAATCGGACGGGTACTAACTATGGCTACACCTTC. It yields the protein CASSNPNRTGTNYGYTF.

Only a few counts were recorded for this clonotype. A read error is possible here, since a much larger clone lies one base away. The chain couples TRBV12-3 or TRBV12-4 to TRBJ2-7; 7 bases match TRBD2. This CDR3 spans 19 amino acids. The CDR3 sequence is CASSPRDSGFTTDHYVQYF. The CDR3, as DNA: TGTGCCAGCAGTCCCCGGGATAGCGGGTTCACAACAGACCACTACGTGCAGTACTTC.

This clonotype occurred many times. The chain joins TRBV20-1 to TRBJ1-4, with TRBD1 matching 10 bases. V shed 5 bases, J shed 8 bases, and the junction held 5 bases outside the gene matches. Germline CDR1 and CDR2: DFQATT and SNEGSKA (reference sequence). This CDR3 is built from 13 residues. The CDR3 DNA reads as TGCAGTGCTTCCGGACAGGGGGGGGAAAAACTGTTTTTT. The encoded protein is CSASGQGGEKLFF.

The V gene is TRBV25-1, the J gene TRBJ2-3; 7 bases map to TRBD2. The CDR3 totals 16 residues. Germline CDR1 is MGHDK and CDR2 is SYGVNS. V trimming: 6 bases; J trimming: 3 bases; junction bases outside the gene matches: 12. The CDR3 coding sequence is TGTGCCAGCAGACCCCGGGGAGCGGGGTTAACAGATACGCAGTATTTT. As protein: CASRPRGAGLTDTQYF.

This clonotype appeared a few times. The CDR3 DNA follows: TGTGCCAGCAGTCCAGGACAAAACTATGGCTACACCTTC. Its translation is CASSPGQNYGYTF. This sequence joins TRBV7-9 and TRBJ1-2; a weak D match, TRBD1 (5 bases). CDR3 size: 13 residues. Trimming cost V 6 bases and J 2 bases, with 10 bases left between them. Germline V gene sequence: CDR1 SEHNR, CDR2 FQNEAQ (reference sequence).

This clonotype came up many times. CDR3 in DNA: TGTGCCTGGAGTGTAAATTTCCGGTCGGATGAGCAGTTCTTC. Translated: CAWSVNFRSDEQFF. This chain connects TRBV30 to TRBJ2-1; the D is unclear. V lost 0 bases and J 8 bases, leaving 14 bases between the germline ends. The CDR3 covers 14 residues. The germline gives CDR1 GTSNPN, CDR2 SVGIG (reference sequence).

V gene TRBV7-8 combines with J gene TRBJ2-1; no reliable D call. The CDR3 length is 11 residues. The V end was cut by 2 bases, the J end by 9 bases, with 5 bases between. In germline, CDR1 is SGHVS, CDR2 FQNEAQ. The CDR3 is CASSLFGEQFF. DNA for the CDR3: TGTGCCAGCAGCTTATTTGGTGAGCAGTTCTTC.

As for this clonotype: Just one base apart from a much larger clone, this may be a read error. The gene calls are TRBV11-2 and TRBJ2-1; D is ambiguous. The CDR3 loop spans 14 amino acids. Germline CDR1 and CDR2: SGHAT and FQNNGV. For the CDR3, the DNA is TGTGCCAGCAGCTTAGGTGGTGGGGTCAATGGGCAGTTCTTC. Translation gives CASSLGGGVNGQFF.

With regard to this clonotype: A much bigger clone sits one base away, suggesting this may be a read error. The chain has TRBV11-2 and TRBJ2-3; D not certain. Germline V lookup: CDR1 SGHAT, CDR2 FQNNGV. The length of the CDR3 is 16 residues. Trimming took off 5 bases at V and 0 bases at J, with 15 bases between the two ends. The CDR3 DNA reads TGTGCCAGCAGCCCGGCCTGGGGTTTGAGCACAGATACGCAGTATTTT. Residues: CASSPAWGLSTDTQYF.

This clonotype was recorded many times. The V and J genes are TRBV2 and TRBJ2-6; 10 bases agree with TRBD1. CDR1 and CDR2 from the germline V gene are SNHLY and FYNNEI. V gave up 7 bases and J gave up 1 base; unmatched junction bases: 4. This CDR3 has 16 residues. The CDR3, as DNA: TGTGCCAGCACGGGACAGGGGTTTTCTGGGGCCAACGTCCTGACTTTC. Translating gives CASTGQGFSGANVLTF.

There are many counts of this clonotype. This chain connects TRBV28 to TRBJ2-1, with 7 bases lining up with TRBD2. Unmatched junction bases numbered 4, after V lost 2 bases and J lost 0 bases. CDR3 length: 16 residues. The germline V gene encodes CDR1 MDHEN and CDR2 SYDVKM. The CDR3 DNA reads as TGTGCCAGCAGTTTAATTGGCGGGAGCTCCTACAATGAGCAGTTCTTC. Protein product: CASSLIGGSSYNEQFF.